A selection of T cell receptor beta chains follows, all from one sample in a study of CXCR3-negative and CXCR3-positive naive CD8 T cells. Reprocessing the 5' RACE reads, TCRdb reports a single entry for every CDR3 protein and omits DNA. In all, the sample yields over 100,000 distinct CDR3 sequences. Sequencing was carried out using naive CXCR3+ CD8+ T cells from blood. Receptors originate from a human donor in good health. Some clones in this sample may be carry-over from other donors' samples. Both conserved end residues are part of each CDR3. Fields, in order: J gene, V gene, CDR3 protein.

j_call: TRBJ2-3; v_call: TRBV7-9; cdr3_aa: CASSFFLTDTQYF
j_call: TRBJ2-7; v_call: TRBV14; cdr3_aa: CASSLTSGSSQYF
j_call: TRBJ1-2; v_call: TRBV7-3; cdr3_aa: CASSSGPADNGYTF
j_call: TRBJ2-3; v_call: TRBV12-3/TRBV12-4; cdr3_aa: CASRNSGGAEDTQYF
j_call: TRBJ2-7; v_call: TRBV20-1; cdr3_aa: CSARGGGDYEQYF
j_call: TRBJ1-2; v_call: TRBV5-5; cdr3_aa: CASSLISQAADGYTF
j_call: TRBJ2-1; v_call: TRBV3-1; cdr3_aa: CASSQRRGRGTYNEQFF
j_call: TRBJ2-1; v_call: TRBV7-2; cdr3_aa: CASSFAGPHNEQFF
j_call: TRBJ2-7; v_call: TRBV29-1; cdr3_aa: CSVEDRDSPAYEQYF
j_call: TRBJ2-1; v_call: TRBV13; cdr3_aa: CASSKPGTSVYYEQFF
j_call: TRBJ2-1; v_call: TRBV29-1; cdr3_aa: CSVERTSNEQFF
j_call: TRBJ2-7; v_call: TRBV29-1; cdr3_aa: CSVVSVGEQYF
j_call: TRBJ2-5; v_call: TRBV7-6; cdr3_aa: CASSSTSGTQETQYF
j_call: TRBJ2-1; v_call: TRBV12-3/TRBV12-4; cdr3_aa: CASSGTGRRNEQFF
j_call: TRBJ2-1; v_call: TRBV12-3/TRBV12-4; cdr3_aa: CASSWGTSGSYNEQFF
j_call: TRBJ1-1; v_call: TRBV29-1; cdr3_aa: CSVEDLGWTVPYTEAFF
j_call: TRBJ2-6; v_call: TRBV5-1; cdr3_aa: CASSSASGYIGTNVLTF
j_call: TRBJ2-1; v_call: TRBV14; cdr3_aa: CASSQDISGYNEQFF
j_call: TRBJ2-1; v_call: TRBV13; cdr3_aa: CASSLPAGSHNEQFF
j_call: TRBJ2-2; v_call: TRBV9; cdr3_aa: CASSVGLAVTGELFF
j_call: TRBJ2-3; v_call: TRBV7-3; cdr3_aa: CASSLIGGGADTQYF
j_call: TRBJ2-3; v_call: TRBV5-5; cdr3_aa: CASSGMTGSIGTDTQYF
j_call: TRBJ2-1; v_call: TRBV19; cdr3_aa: CASSAGLRSYNEQFF
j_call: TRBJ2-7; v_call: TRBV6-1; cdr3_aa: CASRTLIFADEQYF
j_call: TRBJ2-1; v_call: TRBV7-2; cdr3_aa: CASSLGRGQGRYNEQFF
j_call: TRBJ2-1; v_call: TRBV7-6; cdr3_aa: CASSLIGTSNEQFF
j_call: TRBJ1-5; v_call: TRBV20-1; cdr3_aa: CSAPRWGLDNQPQHF
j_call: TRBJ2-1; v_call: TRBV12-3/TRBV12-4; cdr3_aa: CASAPGVNEQFF
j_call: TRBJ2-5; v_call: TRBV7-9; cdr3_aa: CASSPTRAETQYF
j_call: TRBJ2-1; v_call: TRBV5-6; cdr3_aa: CASSTGGGNEQFF
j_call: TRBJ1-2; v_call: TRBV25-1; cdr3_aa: CASSDQGGRTGATNYGYTF
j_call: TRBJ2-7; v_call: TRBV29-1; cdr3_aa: CSVRDSRSSYEQYF
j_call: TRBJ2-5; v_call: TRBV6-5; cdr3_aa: CASSYSTWAGEETQYF
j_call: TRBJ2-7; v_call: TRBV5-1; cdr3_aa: CASSLGESYEQYF
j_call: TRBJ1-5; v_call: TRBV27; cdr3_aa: CASSLNGYNQPQHF
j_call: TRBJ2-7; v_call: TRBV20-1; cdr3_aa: CSARDPGRISYEQYF
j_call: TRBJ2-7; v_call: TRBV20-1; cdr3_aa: CSARVTSGINEQYF
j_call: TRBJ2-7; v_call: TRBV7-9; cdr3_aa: CASSSGLAGVIDYEQYF
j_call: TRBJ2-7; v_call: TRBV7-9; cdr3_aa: CASSTGLAGVSYEQYF
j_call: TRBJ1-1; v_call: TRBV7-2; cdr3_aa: CASSLAPGELNTEAFF